This TCR beta chain stems from a study of blood T cell repertoires in COVID-19. Produced via immunoSEQ multiplex PCR; TCRdb's table is partial and in-frame only. The sample yields 250,000 to 350,000 clones, around four fifths seen once. This TCR was sampled from a woman between 50 and 59 years old with acute or convalescent COVID-19. The material sequenced was peripheral blood.

CDR3 amino acids: CASSTRGNEQFF. The CDR3 bases are TGTGCCAGTAGTACCCGGGGGAATGAGCAGTTCTTC. The chain joins TRBV19 to TRBJ2-1; D perhaps matches TRBD2 (6 bases). The CDR3 is 12 residues long. CDR1 LNHDA and CDR2 SQIVND come from the germline V gene (reference sequence). The germline V and J ends were trimmed by 4 bases and 7 bases, with 8 bases remaining between them.